The table lists the clone carrying this TCR beta chain with many counts. TCRdb recomputed calls from the RACE reads with MiXCR, one row per CDR3 protein. This table has over 300,000 distinct CDR3 sequences, 4% to 6% appearing once. This entry is derived from a study of human T cells and chemical hapten exposure. Described time point: pre-sensitization, week 0. The treatment denotes: therapeutic diphenylcyclopropenone sensitization with weekly scalp DPC. Alopecia patients deemed DPC-suitable, aged 18 to 70, excluding pregnancy. Total RNA came from unfractionated whole blood. Germline V gives CDR1 MNHNY, CDR2 SVGAGI (reference sequence). V was pared by 2 bases and J by 2 bases, with 8 bases between. There are 14 residues in the CDR3.

The specimen was whole blood, collected in connection with sensitization to the hapten diphenylcyclopropenone (DPC). This receptor was identified in a woman aged 50 to 65 with alopecia areata. Some clones in this sample may be carry-over from other donors' samples. The V call is TRBV6-6, the J call TRBJ2-3; the D is unclear. In nucleotides, the CDR3 is TGTGCCAGCAGTTACCCCGGATTCACAGATACGCAGTATTTT. Its translation: CASSYPGFTDTQYF.